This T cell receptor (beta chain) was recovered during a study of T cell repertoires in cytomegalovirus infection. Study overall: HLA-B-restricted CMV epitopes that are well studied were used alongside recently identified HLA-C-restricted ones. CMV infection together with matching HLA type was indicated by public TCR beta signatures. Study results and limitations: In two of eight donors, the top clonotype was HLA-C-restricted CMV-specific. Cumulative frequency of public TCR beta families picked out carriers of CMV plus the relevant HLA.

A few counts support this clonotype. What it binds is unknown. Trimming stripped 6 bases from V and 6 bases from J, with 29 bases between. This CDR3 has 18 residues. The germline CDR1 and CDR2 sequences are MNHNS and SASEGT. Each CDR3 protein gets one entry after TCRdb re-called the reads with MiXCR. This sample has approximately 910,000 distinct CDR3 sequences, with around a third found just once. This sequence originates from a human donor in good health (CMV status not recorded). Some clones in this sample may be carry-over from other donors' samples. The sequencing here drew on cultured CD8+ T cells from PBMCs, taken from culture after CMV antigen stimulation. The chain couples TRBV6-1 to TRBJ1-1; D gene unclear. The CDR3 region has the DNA TGTGCCAGCAGGCAACTCAGGATCGCTACTGCCGGAGGGCCTGAAGCTTTCTTT. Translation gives CASRQLRIATAGGPEAFF.